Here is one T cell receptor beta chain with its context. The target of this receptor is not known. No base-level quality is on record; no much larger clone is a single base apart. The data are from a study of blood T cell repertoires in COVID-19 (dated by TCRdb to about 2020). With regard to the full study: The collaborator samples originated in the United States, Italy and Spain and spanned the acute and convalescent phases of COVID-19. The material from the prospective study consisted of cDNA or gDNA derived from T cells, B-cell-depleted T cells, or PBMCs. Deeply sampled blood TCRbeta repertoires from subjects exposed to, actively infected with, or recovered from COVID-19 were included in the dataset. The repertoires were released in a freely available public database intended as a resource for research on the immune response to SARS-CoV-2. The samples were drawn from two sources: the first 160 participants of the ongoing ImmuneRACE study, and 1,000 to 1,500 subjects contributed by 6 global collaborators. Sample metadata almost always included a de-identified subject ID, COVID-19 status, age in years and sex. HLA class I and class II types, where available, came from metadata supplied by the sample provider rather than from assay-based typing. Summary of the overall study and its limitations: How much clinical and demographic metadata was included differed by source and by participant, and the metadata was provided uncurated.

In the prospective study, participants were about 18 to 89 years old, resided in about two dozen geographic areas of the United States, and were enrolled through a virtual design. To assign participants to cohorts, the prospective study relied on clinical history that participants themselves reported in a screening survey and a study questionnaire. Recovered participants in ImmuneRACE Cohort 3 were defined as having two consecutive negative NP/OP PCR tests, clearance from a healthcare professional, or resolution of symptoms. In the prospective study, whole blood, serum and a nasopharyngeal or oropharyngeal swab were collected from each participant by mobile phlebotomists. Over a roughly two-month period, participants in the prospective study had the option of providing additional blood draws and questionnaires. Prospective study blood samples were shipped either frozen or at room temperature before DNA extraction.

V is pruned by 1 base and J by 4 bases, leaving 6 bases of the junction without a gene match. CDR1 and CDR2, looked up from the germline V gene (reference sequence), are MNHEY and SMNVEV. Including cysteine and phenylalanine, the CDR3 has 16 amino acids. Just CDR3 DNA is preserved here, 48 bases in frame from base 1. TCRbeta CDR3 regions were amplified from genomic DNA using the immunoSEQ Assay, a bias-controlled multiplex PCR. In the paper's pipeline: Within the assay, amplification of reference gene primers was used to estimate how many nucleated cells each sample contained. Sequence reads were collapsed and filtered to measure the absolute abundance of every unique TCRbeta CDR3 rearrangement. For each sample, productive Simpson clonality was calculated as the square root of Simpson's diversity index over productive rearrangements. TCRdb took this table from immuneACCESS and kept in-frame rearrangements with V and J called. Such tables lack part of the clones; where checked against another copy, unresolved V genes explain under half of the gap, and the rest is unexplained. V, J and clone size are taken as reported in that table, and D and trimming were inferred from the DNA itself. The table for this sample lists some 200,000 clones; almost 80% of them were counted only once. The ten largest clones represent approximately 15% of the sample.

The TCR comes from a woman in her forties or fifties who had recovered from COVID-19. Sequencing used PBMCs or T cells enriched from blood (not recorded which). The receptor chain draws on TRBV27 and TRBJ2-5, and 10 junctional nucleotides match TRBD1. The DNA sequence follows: TGTGCCAGCAGTTTATACCCGGGACAGGGGAGAGAGACCCAGTACTTC. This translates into CASSLYPGQGRETQYF.